This T cell receptor beta chain is from a study of a mutant IDH1 vaccine in newly diagnosed glioma (dated by TCRdb to about 2021). As for the study more broadly: Of the roughly 34 treated patients, roughly 60% were male and about 40% were female, and the mean age was approximately 37 years. Before enrollment, most patients had been given radiochemotherapy with temozolomide as standard therapy, while the rest had received either radiotherapy alone or temozolomide alone. Peripheral blood was drawn at six visits: V03 (baseline), V05, V07, V10, V12 and V13. For exploratory analyses, longitudinal TCRB deep sequencing was carried out in some 25 treated patients wherever samples were available.

From a lookup of the germline V gene, CDR1 and CDR2 are LGHNA and YSLEER. V loses 1 base, J loses 5 bases, and the germline ends lie 12 bases apart. There are 14 amino acids in the CDR3, from cysteine to phenylalanine inclusive. The DNA shown is the 42-base CDR3, in frame from base 1. The meaning of the sample's time point label: baseline, week 1 (first vaccination visit). In light of the paper, this sample's treatment or condition label describes: pre-vaccination baseline after standard-of-care therapy. Donors had newly diagnosed WHO grade 3 or 4 IDH1-mutant astrocytomas with loss of nuclear ATRX. The samples were drawn from NOA16, a multicentre, single-arm, open-label phase I trial in Germany that tested a mutant IDH1 peptide vaccine in humans for the first time. For immunogenicity testing, the blood drawn at visit V03 was used as the baseline sample. Genomic DNA for TCRB sequencing was extracted from EDTA blood using the DNeasy Blood and Tissue Kit.

The library came from the immunoSEQ multiplex PCR assay. Rearranged TCR beta chain sequences were amplified using the hsTCRB Kit according to the manufacturer's protocol. Sequencing of TCRB libraries was carried out on an Illumina MiSeq. Regarding the original processing steps: The kit vendor's proprietary platform handled demultiplexing, trimming and gene mapping. TCRdb carries this immuneACCESS record with in-frame sequences only. Its versions omit some clonotypes, under half of them owing to an unresolved V gene in the studies checked, with the rest unexplained. V, J and clone size reflect that table, while D and trimming were determined from the DNA. For this sample there are 80,000 to 100,000 clones; over 75% appear just once. The top ten constitute approximately 7.9% of the sample. The study at large found these results: The authors noted that analyses of patient blood samples could not be reproduced because of sample limitations. PBMC samples for TCRB deep sequencing were selected based on availability. Vaccine-induced immune responses across multiple MHC alleles were detected in 93.3% of patients. Changes in the top peripheral T cell clonotypes picked up by TCRB sequencing did not appear to be linked to pseudoprogression.

In regard to this clone: This clone's antigen is unknown. Per-base quality was not reported, and no clone a single base away is much larger than it.

The material was PBMCs, obtained from a glioma patient treated with radiotherapy, temozolomide or both. This TCR was sampled from a man aged 40-49 years with glioma. Recombination joined TRBV4-3 with TRBJ2-7, with the D gene uncertain. The DNA is as follows: TGCGCCAGCAGCCAAGCAAGGGTTGGCGACGAGCAGTACTTC. Protein translation: CASSQARVGDEQYF.